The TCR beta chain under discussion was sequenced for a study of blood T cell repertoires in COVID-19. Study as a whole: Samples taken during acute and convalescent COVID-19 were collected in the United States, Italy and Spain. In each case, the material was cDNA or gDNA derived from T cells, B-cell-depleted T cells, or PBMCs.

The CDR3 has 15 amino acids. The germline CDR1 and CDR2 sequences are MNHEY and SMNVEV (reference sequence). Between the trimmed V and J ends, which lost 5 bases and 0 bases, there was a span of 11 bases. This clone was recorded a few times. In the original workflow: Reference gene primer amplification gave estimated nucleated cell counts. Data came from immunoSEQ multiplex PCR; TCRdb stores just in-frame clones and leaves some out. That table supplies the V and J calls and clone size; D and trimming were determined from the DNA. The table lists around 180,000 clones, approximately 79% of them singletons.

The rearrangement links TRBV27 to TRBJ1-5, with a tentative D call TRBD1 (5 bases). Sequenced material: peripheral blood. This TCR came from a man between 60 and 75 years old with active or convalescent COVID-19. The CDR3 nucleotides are TGTGCCAGCAGTATGACAGTATATAGCAATCAGCCCCAGCATTTT. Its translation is CASSMTVYSNQPQHF.